A single count supports the clone carrying this TCR beta chain. TCRdb keeps only in-frame clones here, not all; method: immunoSEQ multiplex PCR. The sample shows about 110,000 clones, approximately 87% of them seen only once. V lost 5 bases, J lost 7 bases, and 6 bases lay in between. The CDR3 spans 11 residues. Germline V gene sequence: CDR1 SNHLY, CDR2 FYNNEI. The sample belongs to a study of blood T cell repertoires in COVID-19. This clonotype originated in a woman between 50 and 59 years old with acute or convalescent COVID-19. Sequencing input: peripheral blood. This chain joins TRBV2 and TRBJ2-1, with D unresolved. CDR3 in amino acids: CASSPLNEQFF. CDR3 nucleotide sequence: TGTGCCAGCAGTCCCCTTAATGAGCAGTTCTTC.